Listed below are T cell receptor beta chains from one sample, sequenced in a study of T cell changes during pregnancy in multiple sclerosis. Sequencing used immunoSEQ multiplex PCR; TCRdb keeps in-frame clones, though not all of them. The profile covers 50,000 to 70,000 clones, with 80% to 95% appearing a single time and 0.7% to 1% taken by the ten largest. Sequenced here: peripheral blood, sampled in the first trimester of pregnancy. These TCRs come from a female donor with multiple sclerosis, enrolled in a pregnancy study. CDR3s include the opening cysteine and the closing phenylalanine or tryptophan. Each record gives: J gene, clone size, V gene, D gene, CDR3 protein, CDR3 DNA. A D gene is named only where the DNA matches it firmly. For some rows the clone size is stated as once, few or many, or as a class when expanded; others skip it.

>TRBJ2-7|-|TRBV7-2|TRBD1
CASSLEGQGTNEQYF
TGTGCCAGCAGCTTAGAGGGACAGGGGACTAACGAGCAGTACTTC
>TRBJ2-2|once|TRBV11-3|-
CASSLEGGDTGELFF
TGTGCCAGCAGCTTAGAAGGAGGGGACACCGGGGAGCTGTTTTTT
>TRBJ2-7|-|TRBV30|-
CAWSGEGVPVYEQYF
TGTGCCTGGAGTGGAGAGGGGGTCCCGGTCTACGAGCAGTACTTC
>TRBJ1-1|-|TRBV6-6|-
CASSYSGAMNTEAFF
TGTGCCAGCAGTTACTCCGGAGCTATGAACACTGAAGCTTTCTTT
>TRBJ2-2|-|TRBV9|-
CASSVAWGQDTGELFF
TGTGCCAGCAGCGTAGCGTGGGGGCAGGACACCGGGGAGCTGTTTTTT
>TRBJ2-2|-|TRBV27|TRBD2
CASSFVTSGYQLTGELFF
TGTGCCAGCAGTTTCGTGACTAGCGGATACCAACTCACCGGGGAGCTGTTTTTT
>TRBJ1-1|-|TRBV18|TRBD1
CASSPRTGVLNTEAFF
TGTGCCAGCTCACCAAGGACAGGGGTCTTGAACACTGAAGCTTTCTTT
>TRBJ1-4|-|TRBV4-1|TRBD1
CASSRGQGPTNEKLFF
TGCGCCAGCAGCCGTGGACAGGGACCAACTAATGAAAAACTGTTTTTT
>TRBJ2-4|-|TRBV9|-
CASSPFWSRNIQYF
TGTGCCAGCAGCCCATTCTGGTCACGGAACATTCAGTACTTC
>TRBJ1-6|-|TRBV5-6|-
CASSFGGAGNSPLHF
TGTGCCAGCAGCTTCGGCGGAGCGGGAAATTCACCCCTCCACTTT